This TCR beta chain was obtained from a study of cytomegalovirus exposure and HLA in healthy donors. Findings and limits, study-wide: Testing in vitro showed a few CMV-associated chains specific for CMV antigens. It was shown in a later analysis that HLA-associated TCR beta chains were more clonally expanded than other, equally common chains. Reports state that TCR beta sequences accurately predicted most subjects' HLA-A and HLA-B alleles.

Vbeta (60) and Jbeta (13) primers were used in the PCR. TCRdb keeps only in-frame clones here, not all; method: immunoSEQ multiplex PCR. The sample carries some 150,000 clones, 75% to 85% recorded once. Germline V lookup: CDR1 WNHNN, CDR2 SYGVQD (reference sequence). This CDR3 is 10 amino acids long. Between the trimmed V and J ends, which lost 3 bases and 9 bases, there was a span of 6 bases. This clone has a handful of counts. Its antigen is as yet unknown. This chain connects TRBV10-1 to TRBJ2-7; D is uncertain. The receptor was derived from a young woman in good health and CMV-seropositive. The source material was PBMCs. The DNA for the CDR3 is TGCGCCAGCAGTGACCCTTGGCAGTACTTC. This gives the protein CASSDPWQYF.